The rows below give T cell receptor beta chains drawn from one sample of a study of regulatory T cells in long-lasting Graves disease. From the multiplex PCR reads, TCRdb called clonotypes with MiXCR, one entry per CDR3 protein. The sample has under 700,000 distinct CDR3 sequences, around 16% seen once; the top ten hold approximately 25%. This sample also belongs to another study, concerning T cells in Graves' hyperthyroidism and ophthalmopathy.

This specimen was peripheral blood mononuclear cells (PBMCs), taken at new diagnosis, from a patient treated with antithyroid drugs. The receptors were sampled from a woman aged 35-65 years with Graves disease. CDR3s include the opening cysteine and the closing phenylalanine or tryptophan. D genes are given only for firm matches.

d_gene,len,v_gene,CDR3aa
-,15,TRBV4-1,CASSPLGKKVDEQYF
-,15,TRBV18,CASSPDIPSTDTQYF
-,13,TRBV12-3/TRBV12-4,CASGGPRGDEQYF
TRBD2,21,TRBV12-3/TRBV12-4,CASSGGEIIAQHEANTGELFF
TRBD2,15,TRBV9,CASSVDGRGVNEQYF
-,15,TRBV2,CASSSNGDWINEQYF
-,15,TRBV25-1,CASSASPAGNTEAFF
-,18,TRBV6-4,CASSDSKVAKPYNSPLHF
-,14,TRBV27,CASSIGGWNQPQHF
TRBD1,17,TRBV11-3,CASSSEISGGPHTEAFF
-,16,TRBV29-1,CSVENRGGAGANVLTF
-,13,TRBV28,CASSLFGSYEQYF
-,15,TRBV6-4,CASSVRGSPYNEQFF
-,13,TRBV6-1,CASTGTDYSPLHF
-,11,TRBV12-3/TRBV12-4,CASSLRGEQYF
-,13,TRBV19,CASSIGEIYGYTF
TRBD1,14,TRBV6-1,CASSERQGASEQYF
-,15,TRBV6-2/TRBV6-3,CASSYSSATNQPQHF
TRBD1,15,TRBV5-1,CASSSSGTGFETQYF
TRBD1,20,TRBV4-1,CASSQFLQDRVVSFGTEAFF
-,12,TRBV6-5,CASSYVGGEQYF
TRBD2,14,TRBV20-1,CSALAGVSSYEQYF
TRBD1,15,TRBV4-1,CASSRDRGDNSPLHF
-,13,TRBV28,CASKPPRDQPQHF
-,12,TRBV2,CASSESRYEQYF
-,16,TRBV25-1,CASSEYGGAGANVLTF
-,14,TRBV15,CATSRDLGSYEQYF
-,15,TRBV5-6,CASSLDRERGYEQYF
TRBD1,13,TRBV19,CASRRDRVDGYTF
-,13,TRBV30,CAWSRNSQETQYF
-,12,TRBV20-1,CSASRAGDDRTF